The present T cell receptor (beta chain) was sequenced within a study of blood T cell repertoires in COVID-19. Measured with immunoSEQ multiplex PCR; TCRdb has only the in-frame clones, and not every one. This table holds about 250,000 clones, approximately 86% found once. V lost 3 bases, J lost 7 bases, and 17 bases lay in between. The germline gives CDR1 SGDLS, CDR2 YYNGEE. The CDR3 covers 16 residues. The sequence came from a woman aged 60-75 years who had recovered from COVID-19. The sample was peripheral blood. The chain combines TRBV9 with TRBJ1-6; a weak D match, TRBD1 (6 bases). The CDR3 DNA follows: TGTGCCAGCAGCGCGAACAGGGCGCGTGGGAATTCACCCCTCCACTTT. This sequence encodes CASSANRARGNSPLHF. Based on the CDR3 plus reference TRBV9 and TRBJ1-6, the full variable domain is DSGVTQTPKHLITATGQRVTLRCSPRSGDLSVYWYQQSLDQGLQFLIQYYNGEERAKGNILERFSAQQFPDLHSELNLSSLELGDSALYFCASSANRARGNSPLHFGNGTRLTVT.